The clone carrying this T cell receptor beta chain is judged medium-sized. Its matching antigen is unknown. The data were obtained in a study of spatial heterogeneity in lung cancer. Regarding the study as a whole: Mutation counts in tumors were tracked by counts of expanded intratumoral alpha and beta TCRs.

Time point noted: sample taken at primary tumor resection. The donor group consisted of 55 to 85 patients who had untreated, early-stage non-small cell lung cancer. Sequencing was performed on whole RNA extracted from tumor and nontumor lung tissue, or from frozen PBMC, and the material was left unsorted. CDR1 and CDR2 (germline): MNHEY, SMNVEV (reference sequence). This CDR3 has 15 residues. V lost 5 bases and J lost 4; bases outside the gene matches: 6. One entry per CDR3 protein, called by TCRdb with MiXCR from the 5' RACE reads. The table has roughly 8,500 distinct CDR3 sequences, roughly a tenth seen once; the top ten hold under 9.5%.

This clonotype was obtained from a male donor with early-stage non-small cell lung cancer. The chain joins TRBV27 to TRBJ1-2; 11 bases match TRBD1. The sample was lung tumor tissue, taken at surgery. DNA of the CDR3: TGTGCCAGCAGTCCCATTGGACAGGGGGCCTATGGCTACACCTTC. It encodes CASSPIGQGAYGYTF.